The 14 T cell receptor beta chains given below trace back to one sample, sequenced in a study of blood T cell repertoires in COVID-19. TCRdb's table, derived via immunoSEQ multiplex PCR, lists solely in-frame clones and lacks some. The sample consists of about 140,000 clones, over 80% of them appearing once. Sequenced input: peripheral blood. Every receptor here comes from a woman in her fifties or sixties with acute or convalescent COVID-19.

In DNA form, the CDR3 reads TGTGCCAGCAGTGACCTTATGCGGGACGCCGGGGAGCTGTTTTTT. Residues: CASSDLMRDAGELFF. This chain joins TRBV6-1 and TRBJ2-2; tentative D call: TRBD2 (6 bases). Germline V gives CDR1 MNHNS, CDR2 SASEGT. V was trimmed by 3 bases and J by 6 bases, leaving 14 bases between them. This CDR3 is built from 15 residues.

CDR3 DNA sequence: TGTGCCAGCAGCTCCAATAAGAGGACTGAAGCTTTCTTT. Residues: CASSSNKRTEAFF. The chain joins TRBV7-2 to TRBJ1-1; no clear D gene. V shed 4 bases and J shed 5 bases, with 11 bases lying between them. Germline V gene data show CDR1 as SGHTA and CDR2 as FQGNSA. The CDR3 consists of 13 residues.

V usage is TRBV7-6 and J usage is TRBJ2-1; D possibly corresponds to TRBD2 (6 bases). V was trimmed by 2 bases and J by 0 bases, leaving 11 bases between them. The CDR3 is 16 amino acids. Germline V gene sequence: CDR1 SGHVS, CDR2 FNYEAQ. CDR3 nucleotide sequence: TGTGCCAGCAGCTTACGTGCGGGGCGCTCCTACAATGAGCAGTTCTTC. It is translated as CASSLRAGRSYNEQFF. Complete variable domain (other parts from reference TRBV7-6 and TRBJ2-1): GAGVSQSPRYKVTKRGQDVALRCDPISGHVSLYWYRQALGQGPEFLTYFNYEAQQDKSGLPNDRFSAERPEGSISTLTIQRTEQRDSAMYRCASSLRAGRSYNEQFFGPGTRLTVL.

This clone was detected once. The CDR3 reads CASSFYGKDRTDTQYF. For the CDR3, the DNA is TGTGCCAGCAGCTTCTACGGGAAGGATCGCACAGATACGCAGTATTTT. J is TRBJ2-3 and V is TRBV11-2; D is perhaps TRBD2 (5 bases). Germline CDR1 is SGHAT and CDR2 is FQNNGV. The V end was cut by 3 bases, the J end by 1 base, with 14 bases between. This CDR3 spans 16 amino acids.

The rearrangement uses TRBV19 and TRBJ2-2; D not certain. CDR1 is LNHDA, CDR2 SQIVND, per germline (reference sequence). The V end lost 2 bases, the J end lost 2 bases, and 9 bases lay between the germline ends. The CDR3 extends over 15 amino acids. The CDR3 DNA follows: TGTGCCAGTAGTATAATGGCGGATAACACCGGGGAGCTGTTTTTT. Amino acid sequence: CASSIMADNTGELFF.

This clone has only a few counts. V gene TRBV19 combines with J gene TRBJ1-1, with a possible D match to TRBD1 (6 bases). V was cut by 2 bases and J by 1 base, with 8 bases left in between. This CDR3 region has 14 residues. CDR1 is LNHDA, CDR2 SQIVND, per germline (reference sequence). CDR3 DNA: TGTGCCAGTAGTATATGGACAGAGAACACTGAAGCTTTCTTT. This sequence encodes CASSIWTENTEAFF.

The rearrangement links TRBV30 to TRBJ2-7; TRBD2 might be the D (6 bases). CDR1 GTSNPN and CDR2 SVGIG come from the germline V gene (reference sequence). This CDR3 has 17 residues. V was cut by 4 bases and J by 0 bases, with 22 bases left in between. CDR3 sequence reads: CAWTSPGWGLNSYEQYF. The CDR3 nucleotides are TGTGCCTGGACCTCACCTGGGTGGGGACTCAACTCCTACGAGCAGTACTTC.

The V call is TRBV19, the J call TRBJ2-2; D gene uncertain. V lost 7 bases and J lost 1, with 7 bases in between. From germline, CDR1 is LNHDA and CDR2 SQIVND (reference sequence). The CDR3 sequence is 13 residues long. In DNA, the CDR3 is TGTGCCAGTAATCAGGTGAACACCGGGGAGCTGTTTTTT. Its translation is CASNQVNTGELFF. The complete variable domain, with remaining parts taken from reference TRBV19 and TRBJ2-2, reads DGGITQSPKYLFRKEGQNVTLSCEQNLNHDAMYWYRQDPGQGLRLIYYSQIVNDFQKGDIAEGYSVSREKKESFPLTVTSAQKNPTAFYLCASNQVNTGELFFGEGSRLTVL.

The chain joins TRBV5-4 to TRBJ2-1; D is undetermined. CDR3 length: 12 residues. V lost 0 bases to trimming and J lost 7 bases, with 5 bases between them. Per germline, CDR1 SGHNT and CDR2 YYREEE (reference sequence). CDR3 loop: CASSLDRNEQFF. In nucleotides, the CDR3 is TGTGCCAGCAGCTTGGACCGGAATGAGCAGTTCTTC.

The chain carries TRBV5-1 and TRBJ1-2; D gene ambiguous. The V gene lost 0 bases and the J gene lost 2 bases, with 5 bases spanning the gap. CDR1 is SGHRS, CDR2 YFSETQ, per germline. This CDR3 spans 13 amino acids. CDR3 in DNA: TGCGCCAGCAGCTTGGAACAGAACTATGGCTACACCTTC. Its protein product is CASSLEQNYGYTF.

The V call is TRBV4-1, the J call TRBJ1-1; no clear D. There are 15 residues in the CDR3. V was pared by 0 bases and J by 1 base, with 9 bases between. Germline-derived CDR1 and CDR2 are MGHRA and YSYEKL. In DNA form, the CDR3 reads TGCGCCAGCAGCCAAGACCCCCCAGGGAACACTGAAGCTTTCTTT. Its translation is CASSQDPPGNTEAFF.

CDR3 nucleotides: TGTGCCAGCAGCTTAAGGGGGCAGGGAAAAGCTTTCTTT. Its protein product is CASSLRGQGKAFF. This sequence joins TRBV7-3 and TRBJ1-1; D perhaps matches TRBD1 (6 bases). Germline CDR1 SGHTA, CDR2 FQGTGA. V was cut by 1 base and J by 9 bases, with 12 bases left in between. The CDR3 is 13 residues long.

V usage is TRBV7-9 and J usage is TRBJ1-5; TRBD1 might be the D (6 bases). With 1 base removed from V and 5 bases from J, the gap between germline ends came to 9 bases. The CDR3 is 14 residues long. CDR1 and CDR2 from the germline V gene are SEHNR and FQNEAQ (reference sequence). For the CDR3, the DNA is TGTGCCAGCAGCTTAGGGGCAGGGGATCAGCCCCAGCATTTT. Protein: CASSLGAGDQPQHF.

The rearrangement uses TRBV7-3 and TRBJ1-1, with no clear D. Trimming removed 0 bases from V and 5 bases from J, with 10 bases in between. The CDR3 length is 14 residues. Germline loops: CDR1 SGHTA, CDR2 FQGTGA. The CDR3 region has the DNA TGTGCCAGCAGCTTAACCGGTGGAGGGACTGAAGCTTTCTTT. This gives the protein CASSLTGGGTEAFF.